This T cell receptor (beta chain) is from a study of low-dose radiotherapy and immunotherapy resistance in tumors (dated by TCRdb to 2021 to 2024). As for the study more broadly: In Cohort 1, each fraction delivered 0.5 Gy every 2 weeks, and the prescribed total PTV dose was 6.5 Gy. In Cohort 2, 1 Gy per fraction was delivered every two weeks, for a total of 13 Gy over 26 weeks. Patients were given nivolumab as a 240 mg flat dose every two weeks and ipilimumab at 1 mg/kg every six weeks, with both drugs delivered intravenously. Cyclophosphamide 200 mg/m2 was given intravenously every two weeks, one day before each radiation and immunotherapy administration. Starting on cycle 1 day 1, patients took 300 mg of aspirin by mouth once a day for four cycles. Trial participants were not randomized into treatment groups. Eight patients were included in the translational analysis: three from the first dose cohort and the first five from the second dose cohort.

Sequencing took place on an Illumina HiSeq 2500. Superscript III and a set of TRAV- and TRBV-specific primers were used to synthesize first-strand cDNA, so that both TCRalpha and TCRbeta chains were covered. TCRs were amplified for about 19 PCR cycles with Phusion, using a constant-region primer paired with the adapter attached to the V primers. The MessageAmp II aRNA Amplification Kit was used to amplify the isolated mRNA, with in vitro transcription run for 16 hours at 37 degrees C. The Dynabeads mRNA DIRECT Purification Kit was used to isolate the mRNA for TCR sequencing. Indexed Illumina adapters were added in a second Phusion PCR of around 23 cycles, and the PCR products were purified with AMPure XP beads. The paper's data handling went like this. Using custom Perl scripts, TCR sequences that encoded the same protein were pooled, out-of-frame sequences were dropped, and the abundance of each clonotype was calculated. The analysis excluded TCR sequences that were supported by just one read. Repertoire metrics included Shannon entropy, Gini index, clonality, richness, and frequency of TCRs shared between repertoires. Using fastp at Q25 and MiXCR, TCRdb reprocessed the public reads and kept productive beta chains. Rows matching on CDR3 protein sequence are summarized as one entry with the most common DNA and genes. The V and J calls and clone size come from TCRdb's table, not from the authors' own analysis. This sample holds 65,000 to 100,000 distinct CDR3 sequences; over 15% were observed only once. Approximately 2.8% of the sample belongs to the ten largest clones.

This clonotype occurred many times. The antigen this receptor binds is unknown. Base qualities are not provided; no much larger clone lies one nucleotide away. In light of the paper, this sample's time point label describes: before trial treatment. The donors came from RACIN, which was a single-arm phase I dose-escalation trial that paired nivolumab and ipilimumab with aspirin, low-dose cyclophosphamide and low-dose radiotherapy. Patients were eligible if they had advanced solid tumors that were TIL-negative. The clonotype was recovered from a male donor with prostate cancer. Here the sequenced sample was PBMCs, taken before treatment.

The nucleotide sequence reads as follows: TGTGCCAGGGGCTCGGGGGGGCAGCCCCAGCATTTT. Translation gives CARGSGGQPQHF. This chain joins TRBV28 to TRBJ1-5, with a weak D call of TRBD1 (5 bases match). Sequences MDHEN (CDR1) and SYDVKM (CDR2) are obtained from the germline V gene. The CDR3 spans 12 residues, from the cysteine through the phenylalanine. The read is trimmed to its CDR3 DNA, 36 bases read in frame from base 1. Trimming costs V 9 bases and J 7 bases, and their ends lie 13 bases apart.